Detailed here is one T cell receptor (beta chain). Its antigen remains unknown. Thyroid surgery was performed in patients who had received no treatment beforehand. The data belong to a study of metastatic and nonmetastatic thyroid tumors. On the study more broadly: The authors compared repertoires across blood and tumor or nodule tissue from malignant and benign thyroid patients. Broader study findings: Benign nodules were reported to have significantly lower TCR beta diversity than malignant thyroid tumors, in blood and tumor.

Original analysis: The study built a papillary thyroid cancer distant-metastasis classifier from CDR3 differences across clinicopathological groups. TCRdb redid the clone calls on the PCR reads using MiXCR. What appears here as the V and J calls and clone size reflects TCRdb's work, not the paper's. The sample has about 20,000 clones, approximately 28% seen once; the top ten hold around 15%. This CDR3 is 15 amino acids long. The V gene's germline CDR1 is SGHRS and CDR2 YFSETQ. The V gene lost 1 base and the J gene lost 9 bases, with 17 bases spanning the gap. The V gene is TRBV5-1, the J gene TRBJ1-3; no definite D call. The specimen was tumor tissue. The receptor was derived from a female donor with papillary thyroid cancer or a benign thyroid nodule (not recorded which). Some clones in this sample may be carry-over from other donors' samples. CDR3 DNA: TGCGCCAGCAGCTTGCAAGCTCCCGAAGAGGGCACCATATATTTT. It codes for CASSLQAPEEGTIYF.